The T cell receptor (beta chain) under discussion was sequenced for a study of cytomegalovirus exposure and HLA in healthy donors. General study points: A likely sequencing artifact accounted for one observed cluster of highly shared sequence variants.

Details on this clone: The antigen is unknown.

Trimming cost V 5 bases and J 0 bases; bases outside gene matches: 8. This CDR3 contains 16 residues. Germline lookup yields CDR1 SGHTA and CDR2 FQGNSA. PCR involved 60 Vbeta and 13 Jbeta primers. Libraries were prepared by immunoSEQ multiplex PCR; TCRdb keeps only in-frame clonotypes and omits some of them. The data show 90,000 to 110,000 clones, with 78% seen just once and approximately 1.3% held by the top ten. The specimen sequenced was PBMCs. This TCR was sampled from a young man in good health and CMV-seronegative. The J gene is TRBJ2-3, the V gene TRBV7-2; 7 bases align to TRBD1. The DNA for the CDR3 is TGTGCCAGCAGCCCTCACCCGACAGGGAGCACAGATACGCAGTATTTT. This translates into CASSPHPTGSTDTQYF. Looking up the rest from reference TRBV7-2 and TRBJ2-3 gives the full variable domain: GAGVSQSPSNKVTEKGKDVELRCDPISGHTALYWYRQSLGQGLEFLIYFQGNSAPDKSGLPSDRFSAERTGGSVSTLTIQRTQQEDSAVYLCASSPHPTGSTDTQYFGPGTRLTVL.